What follows is one T cell receptor (beta chain) and its context. Germline CDR1 ENHRY, CDR2 SYGVKD. The CDR3 is 14 amino acids. Trimming at V came to 2 bases and at J to 5 bases, leaving 3 bases not matched to a gene. These data come from a study of blood T cell repertoires in COVID-19. Study-wide background: Spain, Italy and the United States supplied samples that represented acute and convalescent COVID-19. Sources were T cells, B-cell-depleted T cells, or PBMCs; the material itself was cDNA or gDNA.

Per the authors' pipeline: Reference gene primer amplification gave estimated nucleated cell counts. The data were produced by immunoSEQ multiplex PCR, yet TCRdb's version contains in-frame clones alone and is incomplete. V and J calls and clone size follow that table, whereas D and trimming were derived from the DNA. Of around 300,000 clones listed, over 75% are singletons. The source of this sequence is a woman in her 50s with active or convalescent COVID-19. Input material: peripheral blood. The chain links TRBV10-3 to TRBJ2-5; 9 bases are a match to TRBD1. Here the CDR3 reads CAISEGDREETQYF. The CDR3 nucleotides are TGTGCCATCAGTGAGGGGGACAGGGAGGAGACCCAGTACTTC.